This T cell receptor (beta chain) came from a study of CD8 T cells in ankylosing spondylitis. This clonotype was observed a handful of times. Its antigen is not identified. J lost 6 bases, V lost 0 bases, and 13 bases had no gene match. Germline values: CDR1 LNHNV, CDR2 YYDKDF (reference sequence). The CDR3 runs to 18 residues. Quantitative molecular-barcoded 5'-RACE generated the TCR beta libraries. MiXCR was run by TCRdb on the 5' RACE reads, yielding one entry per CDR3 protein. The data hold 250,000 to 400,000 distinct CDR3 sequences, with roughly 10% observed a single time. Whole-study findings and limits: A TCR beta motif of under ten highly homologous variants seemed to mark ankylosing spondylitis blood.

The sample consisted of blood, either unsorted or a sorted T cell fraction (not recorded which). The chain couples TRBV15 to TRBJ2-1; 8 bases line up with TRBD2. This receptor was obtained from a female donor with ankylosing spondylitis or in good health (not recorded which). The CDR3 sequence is CATSRDKVRSGSGNEQFF. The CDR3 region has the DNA TGTGCCACCAGCAGAGATAAGGTCAGGAGCGGGAGTGGCAATGAGCAGTTCTTC.